These T cell receptor beta chains were read from a single sample in a study of blood T cell repertoires in COVID-19. Libraries were prepared by immunoSEQ multiplex PCR; TCRdb keeps only in-frame clonotypes and omits some of them. The profile covers tens of thousands of clones, with more than 70% appearing a single time and around 6.1% taken by the ten largest. Material for sequencing was peripheral blood. Source of these receptors: a man aged 55 to 69 with acute or convalescent COVID-19. CDR3s include the opening cysteine and the closing phenylalanine or tryptophan. A D gene is named only where the DNA matches it firmly. Some rows have no size entry. The others give once, few or many, or a class for an expanded clone.

clone_size: NA
d_call: NA
v_call: TRBV7-8
j_call: TRBJ2-7
cdr3_nt: TGTGCCAGCAGCCCACGACTGACCTACGAGCAGTACTTC
cdr3_aa: CASSPRLTYEQYF

clone_size: few
d_call: NA
v_call: TRBV5-1
j_call: TRBJ1-5
cdr3_nt: TGCGCCAGCAGCTTTAATGAGGGGGTGGGGAACAATCAGCCCCAGCATTTT
cdr3_aa: CASSFNEGVGNNQPQHF

clone_size: NA
d_call: NA
v_call: TRBV24-1
j_call: TRBJ1-2
cdr3_nt: TGTGCCCGGTCGGGGACAAAGAATAACTATGGCTACACCTTC
cdr3_aa: CARSGTKNNYGYTF

clone_size: once
d_call: NA
v_call: TRBV5-8
j_call: TRBJ2-2
cdr3_nt: TGTGCCAGCAGCGGAGCCAGGGTTTTAAGTTCCGGGGAGCTGTTTTTT
cdr3_aa: CASSGARVLSSGELFF

clone_size: few
d_call: TRBD1
v_call: TRBV5-4
j_call: TRBJ2-2
cdr3_nt: TGTGCCAGCAGCCCGGGACAGGGACCCGGGGAGCTGTTTTTT
cdr3_aa: CASSPGQGPGELFF

clone_size: NA
d_call: NA
v_call: TRBV19
j_call: TRBJ1-1
cdr3_nt: TGTGCCAGTAGTATGGCGCCGGGTTCTGAAGCTTTCTTT
cdr3_aa: CASSMAPGSEAFF

clone_size: NA
d_call: NA
v_call: TRBV3-1/TRBV3-2
j_call: TRBJ2-5
cdr3_nt: TGTGCCAGCAGCCAAGTAGAGGGAAGGTCCCAGTACTTC
cdr3_aa: CASSQVEGRSQYF

clone_size: NA
d_call: TRBD1
v_call: TRBV2
j_call: TRBJ1-6
cdr3_nt: TGTGCCAGCAGCCCACAAGGGACAGGGAATTCACCCCTCCACTTT
cdr3_aa: CASSPQGTGNSPLHF

clone_size: NA
d_call: NA
v_call: TRBV6-5
j_call: TRBJ1-3
cdr3_nt: TGTGCCAGCAGCTTGGGACAACTGGGTGGAAACACCATATATTTT
cdr3_aa: CASSLGQLGGNTIYF

clone_size: NA
d_call: NA
v_call: TRBV19
j_call: TRBJ1-6
cdr3_nt: TGTGCCAGTAGTATAGGGACAGAAGTTTATAATTCACCCCTCCACTTT
cdr3_aa: CASSIGTEVYNSPLHF

clone_size: few
d_call: TRBD1
v_call: TRBV19
j_call: TRBJ1-5
cdr3_nt: TGTGCCAGTAGTATCGGTGTTCCCAGGGGGCGCCGTCAGCCCCAGCATTTT
cdr3_aa: CASSIGVPRGRRQPQHF

clone_size: NA
d_call: TRBD2
v_call: TRBV5-6
j_call: TRBJ2-7
cdr3_nt: TGTGCCAGCAGCTTGGGTGGCGGGGGGGCCTTCTACGAGCAGTACTTC
cdr3_aa: CASSLGGGGAFYEQYF

clone_size: NA
d_call: TRBD1
v_call: TRBV5-4
j_call: TRBJ2-7
cdr3_nt: TGTGCCAGCAGCTTGTCAGACAGGGGTTACGAGCAGTACTTC
cdr3_aa: CASSLSDRGYEQYF

clone_size: NA
d_call: TRBD1
v_call: TRBV29-1
j_call: TRBJ1-2
cdr3_nt: TGCAGCGTCGATAGGAGTGACAGGGGTGGCTACACCTTC
cdr3_aa: CSVDRSDRGGYTF

clone_size: NA
d_call: NA
v_call: TRBV5-1
j_call: TRBJ1-1
cdr3_nt: TGCGCCAGCAGCTTGGGGGGCAGCACTGAAGCTTTCTTT
cdr3_aa: CASSLGGSTEAFF

clone_size: NA
d_call: NA
v_call: TRBV9
j_call: TRBJ2-7
cdr3_nt: TGTGCCAGCAGCGGTCGGGACATACCCTACGAGCAGTACTTC
cdr3_aa: CASSGRDIPYEQYF

clone_size: NA
d_call: TRBD1
v_call: TRBV19
j_call: TRBJ1-2
cdr3_nt: TGTGCCAGTAGTAAGGACAGGGGCCGAGATGGCTACACCTTC
cdr3_aa: CASSKDRGRDGYTF

clone_size: NA
d_call: TRBD1
v_call: TRBV6-2/TRBV6-3
j_call: TRBJ2-7
cdr3_nt: TGTGCCAGCAGTACGGCGGGACAGGGGTACGAGCAGTACTTC
cdr3_aa: CASSTAGQGYEQYF

clone_size: NA
d_call: NA
v_call: TRBV6-1
j_call: TRBJ1-4
cdr3_nt: TGTGCCAGCAGTGAAGATCTACAGGGATACCATGAAAAACTGTTTTTT
cdr3_aa: CASSEDLQGYHEKLFF

clone_size: NA
d_call: NA
v_call: TRBV4-3
j_call: TRBJ1-1
cdr3_nt: TGCGCCAGCAGCCAAGATCGGCAGGGGTACACTGAAGCTTTCTTT
cdr3_aa: CASSQDRQGYTEAFF

clone_size: NA
d_call: NA
v_call: TRBV3-1/TRBV3-2
j_call: TRBJ2-1
cdr3_nt: TGTGCCAGCAGCCAAGTCCCTAGAGGTTCTCTTGCGAACAATGAGCAGTTCTTC
cdr3_aa: CASSQVPRGSLANNEQFF

clone_size: NA
d_call: NA
v_call: TRBV29-1
j_call: TRBJ1-1
cdr3_nt: TGCAGCGTTGCTTCGGGGGACACTGAAGCTTTCTTT
cdr3_aa: CSVASGDTEAFF

clone_size: NA
d_call: NA
v_call: TRBV10-2
j_call: TRBJ1-3
cdr3_nt: TGCGCCAGCAGTGAGTGGAGGGGCTACACCATATATTTT
cdr3_aa: CASSEWRGYTIYF

clone_size: NA
d_call: NA
v_call: TRBV30
j_call: TRBJ2-1
cdr3_nt: TGTGCCTGGAGCCCTATTTTCGCGGTGAGGCGTTTCGATGAGCAGTTCTTC
cdr3_aa: CAWSPIFAVRRFDEQFF